In its sample, the clone carrying this TCR beta chain was seen once. Germline-derived CDR1 and CDR2 are SGHDN and FVKESK. V dropped 1 base and J dropped 1 base, with 2 bases sitting between them. The CDR3 spans 12 residues. The data stem from a study of CD8+ T cells in alopecia areata. RNA, once extracted, was reverse transcribed into cDNA for use as the sequencing template. Assay: immunoSEQ multiplex PCR; the TCRdb copy retains only in-frame clones and omits some. The data contain more than 200,000 clones, over 40% of them singletons. As for treatment: oral pan-JAK inhibitor, 5-10 mg twice daily. Those with alopecia areata gave lesional scalp punch biopsies and peripheral blood.

This clonotype originated in a human donor with alopecia areata. The material was CD4+ T cells sorted from blood, obtained at roughly week 36, from a patient treated with tofacitinib. The genes are TRBV14 and TRBJ2-7, with D uncertain. The CDR3 coding sequence is TGTGCCAGCAGCCAAGGGTCCTACGAGCAGTACTTC. Its translation is CASSQGSYEQYF.